A selection of T cell receptor beta chains follows, all from one sample in a study of blood T cell repertoires in COVID-19. Sequencing used immunoSEQ multiplex PCR; TCRdb keeps in-frame clones, though not all of them. The table has about 190,000 clones, approximately 90% seen once. Material: peripheral blood. The receptors stem from a man aged 30 to 39 with acute or convalescent COVID-19. Each CDR3 is given with its conserved first and last residue. The order of the fields is CDR3 length, D gene, clone size, J gene, V gene, CDR3 protein, CDR3 DNA. A D gene is named only where the DNA matches it firmly. Part of the rows lack a size; the others show once, few, many or a class for expanded clones.

CDR3 length: 15
D gene: .
clone size: .
J gene: TRBJ2-7
V gene: TRBV28
CDR3 protein: CASSLSRDSSYEQYF
CDR3 DNA: TGTGCCAGCAGCTTAAGCAGGGATTCGTCCTACGAGCAGTACTTC

CDR3 length: 15
D gene: .
clone size: .
J gene: TRBJ2-7
V gene: TRBV9
CDR3 protein: CASSVLSLSSYEQYF
CDR3 DNA: TGTGCCAGCAGCGTACTTTCCCTGAGCTCCTACGAGCAGTACTTC

CDR3 length: 14
D gene: .
clone size: .
J gene: TRBJ2-1
V gene: TRBV30
CDR3 protein: CAWSVRVIYNEQFF
CDR3 DNA: TGTGCCTGGAGTGTACGGGTGATTTACAATGAGCAGTTCTTC

CDR3 length: 15
D gene: TRBD2
clone size: .
J gene: TRBJ2-7
V gene: TRBV6-5
CDR3 protein: CASSSRLAGGYEQYF
CDR3 DNA: TGTGCCAGCAGTTCGAGACTAGCGGGGGGGTACGAGCAGTACTTC

CDR3 length: 15
D gene: .
clone size: .
J gene: TRBJ2-3
V gene: TRBV2
CDR3 protein: CASSETTRSPDTQYF
CDR3 DNA: TGTGCCAGCAGTGAAACAACTAGATCCCCAGATACGCAGTATTTT

CDR3 length: 17
D gene: .
clone size: .
J gene: TRBJ2-5
V gene: TRBV28
CDR3 protein: CASSFPSGDWEKETQYF
CDR3 DNA: TGTGCCAGCAGTTTCCCTTCGGGGGACTGGGAAAAAGAGACCCAGTACTTC

CDR3 length: 12
D gene: .
clone size: .
J gene: TRBJ1-2
V gene: TRBV28
CDR3 protein: CASSSTEYGYTF
CDR3 DNA: TGTGCCAGCAGTAGTACAGAATATGGCTACACCTTC

CDR3 length: 16
D gene: .
clone size: .
J gene: TRBJ1-4
V gene: TRBV6-1
CDR3 protein: CASSESRQQVSIKLFF
CDR3 DNA: TGTGCCAGCAGTGAATCTCGACAGCAGGTGTCCATTAAACTGTTTTTT

CDR3 length: 13
D gene: .
clone size: .
J gene: TRBJ2-7
V gene: TRBV10-3
CDR3 protein: CAYMRAGSYEQYF
CDR3 DNA: TGTGCCTATATGCGCGCGGGGTCCTACGAGCAGTACTTC

CDR3 length: 14
D gene: .
clone size: .
J gene: TRBJ1-1
V gene: TRBV7-8
CDR3 protein: CASSLPGVNTEAFF
CDR3 DNA: TGTGCCAGCAGCCTCCCGGGGGTCAACACTGAAGCTTTCTTT

CDR3 length: 14
D gene: TRBD1
clone size: .
J gene: TRBJ1-4
V gene: TRBV5-1
CDR3 protein: CASSRGTGAEKLFF
CDR3 DNA: TGCGCCAGCAGTCGGGGGACAGGGGCTGAAAAACTGTTTTTT

CDR3 length: 18
D gene: TRBD1
clone size: once
J gene: TRBJ1-3
V gene: TRBV3-1/TRBV3-2
CDR3 protein: CASSQGIRQGAAGNTIYF
CDR3 DNA: TGTGCCAGCAGCCAAGGAATACGGCAGGGGGCGGCTGGAAACACCATATATTTT

CDR3 length: 14
D gene: TRBD2
clone size: .
J gene: TRBJ2-2
V gene: TRBV30
CDR3 protein: CAYGRRANTGELFF
CDR3 DNA: TGTGCTTACGGGAGGAGGGCGAACACCGGGGAGCTGTTTTTT

CDR3 length: 13
D gene: .
clone size: .
J gene: TRBJ2-7
V gene: TRBV6-5
CDR3 protein: CASRYLQESEQYF
CDR3 DNA: TGTGCCAGCAGATACTTACAGGAAAGCGAGCAGTACTTC

CDR3 length: 13
D gene: TRBD2
clone size: .
J gene: TRBJ2-7
V gene: TRBV11-2
CDR3 protein: CASKLAGSREQYF
CDR3 DNA: TGTGCCAGCAAGCTAGCGGGGTCGCGCGAGCAGTACTTC

CDR3 length: 15
D gene: .
clone size: .
J gene: TRBJ1-2
V gene: TRBV9
CDR3 protein: CASSLTGGPNYGYTF
CDR3 DNA: TGTGCCAGCAGCTTAACCGGGGGGCCGAACTATGGCTACACCTTC

CDR3 length: 14
D gene: TRBD1
clone size: .
J gene: TRBJ1-6
V gene: TRBV5-1
CDR3 protein: CASSLTGMDSPLHF
CDR3 DNA: TGCGCCAGCAGCCTGACAGGGATGGATTCACCCCTCCACTTT

CDR3 length: 15
D gene: TRBD2
clone size: .
J gene: TRBJ2-7
V gene: TRBV2
CDR3 protein: CASSRFGGSSYEQYF
CDR3 DNA: TGTGCCAGCAGTCGGTTCGGGGGGAGCTCCTACGAGCAGTACTTC

CDR3 length: 15
D gene: .
clone size: .
J gene: TRBJ1-5
V gene: TRBV19
CDR3 protein: CASNWGRGRNQPQHF
CDR3 DNA: TGTGCCAGTAATTGGGGTAGGGGTCGGAATCAGCCCCAGCATTTT

CDR3 length: 16
D gene: TRBD2
clone size: .
J gene: TRBJ2-2
V gene: TRBV7-9
CDR3 protein: CASSLAQRGASGELFF
CDR3 DNA: TGTGCCAGCAGCTTAGCCCAGCGGGGGGCATCCGGGGAGCTGTTTTTT

CDR3 length: 15
D gene: TRBD2
clone size: .
J gene: TRBJ2-5
V gene: TRBV5-1
CDR3 protein: CASSSPGTSLETQYF
CDR3 DNA: TGCGCCAGCAGCTCCCCGGGGACTAGCTTGGAGACCCAGTACTTC

CDR3 length: 14
D gene: TRBD1
clone size: few
J gene: TRBJ2-5
V gene: TRBV9
CDR3 protein: CASSAGQGWETQYF
CDR3 DNA: TGTGCCAGCAGCGCAGGACAGGGGTGGGAGACCCAGTACTTC

CDR3 length: 18
D gene: TRBD2
clone size: .
J gene: TRBJ2-2
V gene: TRBV28
CDR3 protein: CASSSPGLAGEGIGELFF
CDR3 DNA: TGTGCCAGCAGTTCACCGGGACTAGCGGGAGAAGGAATCGGGGAGCTGTTTTTT

CDR3 length: 15
D gene: TRBD1
clone size: .
J gene: TRBJ2-1
V gene: TRBV6-5
CDR3 protein: CASSGPGQLYNEQFF
CDR3 DNA: TGTGCCAGCAGCGGTCCGGGACAGCTTTACAATGAGCAGTTCTTC

CDR3 length: 16
D gene: TRBD2
clone size: .
J gene: TRBJ2-3
V gene: TRBV13
CDR3 protein: CASSKPSAGGPNTQYF
CDR3 DNA: TGTGCCAGCAGCAAACCTTCAGCGGGGGGGCCGAATACGCAGTATTTT